The clone carrying this T cell receptor beta chain was recorded a few times. Its target is unknown. This sample was taken from a study of regulatory T cells in long-lasting Graves disease. The sample's time point: persistent/refractory GD, antithyroid drugs over 5 years with positive TRAb. With RNA extracted from PBMCs as input, the TCR library was made. Diagnosing Graves' disease relied on the American Thyroid Association guidelines. Into tubes containing EDTA, 8 to 9.5 milliliters of peripheral blood were drawn. Whole-study results and caveats: A limited number of samples was an acknowledged limitation.

The germline V and J ends were trimmed by 1 base and 6 bases, with 7 bases remaining between them. CDR3 length: 14 amino acids. Germline V gene sequence: CDR1 SGHTA, CDR2 FQGNSA. According to the study, TCR beta libraries were built with iRepertoire HTBI primers and CDR3-region Arm-PCR. In the source study's methods: In the combined samples, under 80 TRBV and some 15 TRBJ segments were identified. Each CDR3 protein is one row after TCRdb ran MiXCR on the multiplex PCR reads. None of the V and J calls come from the authors' own analysis; TCRdb made them. The profile covers fewer than 450,000 distinct CDR3 sequences, with around 24% appearing a single time and around 24% taken by the ten largest.

The clonotype originates from a female donor with Graves disease. The gene calls are TRBV7-2 and TRBJ1-6, with no clear D. The sample was peripheral blood mononuclear cells (PBMCs), taken when the disease was refractory, from a patient treated with antithyroid drugs. CDR3 nucleotide sequence: TGTGCCAGCAGCTTAGTGTCACTTAATTCACCCCTCCACTTT. This translates into CASSLVSLNSPLHF.